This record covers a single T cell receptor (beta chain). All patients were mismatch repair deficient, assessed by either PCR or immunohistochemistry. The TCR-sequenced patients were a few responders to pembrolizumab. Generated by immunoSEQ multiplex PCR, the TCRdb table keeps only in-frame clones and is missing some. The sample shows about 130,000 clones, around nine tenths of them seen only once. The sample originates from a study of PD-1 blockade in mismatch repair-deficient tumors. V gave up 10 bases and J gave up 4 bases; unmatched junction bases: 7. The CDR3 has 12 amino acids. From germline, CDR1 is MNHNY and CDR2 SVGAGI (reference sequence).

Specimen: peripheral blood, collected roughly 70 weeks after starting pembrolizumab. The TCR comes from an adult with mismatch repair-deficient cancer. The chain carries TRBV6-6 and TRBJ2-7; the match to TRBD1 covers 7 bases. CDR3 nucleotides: TGTGCCACCTGGACAGGAACTTACGAGCAGTACTTC. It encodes CATWTGTYEQYF.